This is a list of T cell receptor beta chains from one sample in a study of tumor-infiltrating lymphocytes in localized non-small cell lung cancer. Libraries were prepared by immunoSEQ multiplex PCR; TCRdb keeps only in-frame clonotypes and omits some of them. The sample shows tens of thousands of clones, about two thirds of them seen only once. Material: lung tumor tissue. The receptors were gathered from a human donor with non-small cell lung cancer. Each CDR3 is given with its conserved first and last residue. The D gene is left open where the match is weak.

CDR3aa,d_gene,v_gene,j_gene
CASSLTGGEQPQHF,TRBD1,TRBV18,TRBJ1-5
CASRGTEETQYF,TRBD1,TRBV11-2,TRBJ2-5
CASPRGAVGGELFF,NA,TRBV10-1,TRBJ2-2
CASSWTVQETQYF,NA,TRBV7-2,TRBJ2-5
CASSVDPGGGTYEQYF,NA,TRBV9,TRBJ2-7
CASSHGTGSVYGYTF,TRBD1,TRBV14,TRBJ1-2
CASSQESDRLF,NA,TRBV4-1,TRBJ2-1
CASSSGTSLNEQFF,TRBD2,TRBV6-5,TRBJ2-1
CASSSPNVDEQFF,NA,TRBV7-2,TRBJ2-1
CASTGGANEKLFF,NA,TRBV28,TRBJ1-4
CASSGGSAYGYTF,NA,TRBV5-1,TRBJ1-2
CASSPPGVGAKNIQYF,NA,TRBV18,TRBJ2-4
CASSLVLFEQYF,NA,TRBV7-2,TRBJ2-7
CATSEREEDEQFF,TRBD2,TRBV19,TRBJ2-1
CASSLQGQGIYEQYF,TRBD1,TRBV7-8,TRBJ2-7
CASSLRGVRWGQQGYQPQHF,NA,TRBV11-3,TRBJ1-5
CASSLAGHEQYF,NA,TRBV7-8,TRBJ2-7
CASSYESGVIGELFF,NA,TRBV6-5,TRBJ2-2
CASSDRGLSTNEKLFF,TRBD1,TRBV7-8,TRBJ1-4
CASSLKLVGYEQYF,NA,TRBV7-2,TRBJ2-7
CASSLMGPINTEAFF,NA,TRBV7-2,TRBJ1-1
CASSLGSGERYEQYF,NA,TRBV11-1,TRBJ2-7
CASSLVPEQFF,NA,TRBV11-2,TRBJ2-1
CASRTTGVSNQPQHF,NA,TRBV28,TRBJ1-5
CASSLDGRNTEAFF,NA,TRBV5-1,TRBJ1-1
CASSPQTSGSTDTQYF,TRBD2,TRBV18,TRBJ2-3
CASSPPGQISYEQYF,TRBD1,TRBV18,TRBJ2-7
CASRSPSTDTQYF,NA,TRBV6-5,TRBJ2-3
CASSSTQITAGELFF,NA,TRBV5-1,TRBJ2-2
CATSRAGGSDRVEKLFF,TRBD1,TRBV15,TRBJ1-4
CASGGLAGVDNEQFF,TRBD2,TRBV10-3,TRBJ2-1
CASSLTASNYGYTF,NA,TRBV27,TRBJ1-2